This note documents a single TCR beta chain sequence. Its antigen is currently not known. No base quality values were provided; no much bigger clone lies one nucleotide off. This entry belongs to a study of blood T cell repertoires in COVID-19 (TCRdb year 2020). At the level of the whole study: Collaborator samples came from the United States, Italy and Spain and covered acute and convalescent phases of COVID-19. The material from the prospective study consisted of cDNA or gDNA derived from T cells, B-cell-depleted T cells, or PBMCs. Deeply sampled blood TCRbeta repertoires from subjects exposed to, actively infected with, or recovered from COVID-19 were included in the dataset. The repertoires were released in a freely available public database intended as a resource for research on the immune response to SARS-CoV-2. The samples were drawn from two sources: the first 160 participants of the ongoing ImmuneRACE study, and fewer than 1,500 subjects contributed by 6 global collaborators. A de-identified subject ID, COVID-19 status, age in years and sex were almost always included in the sample metadata. Where available, HLA class I and class II types were obtained from metadata supplied by the sample provider rather than from assay-based typing.

The immunoSEQ Assay, a bias-controlled multiplex PCR, was used to amplify TCRbeta CDR3 regions from genomic DNA. The authors processed their data as follows. The number of nucleated cells in each sample was estimated by amplification of reference gene primers within the assay. To quantify the absolute abundance of each unique TCRbeta CDR3 rearrangement, sequence reads were collapsed and filtered. For each sample, productive Simpson clonality was calculated as the square root of Simpson's diversity index over productive rearrangements. Sourced from immuneACCESS, this table was stored by TCRdb with only in-frame sequences that have V and J called. A share of the clones is absent; for the studies checked, an unresolved V gene accounts for under half, and the remainder has no known explanation. D and trimming come from the DNA, and the V and J calls and clone size come from that table. This sample has roughly 210,000 clones in its table, and 80% to 90% of those were observed once. More than 9% of the sample belongs to the ten largest clones.

General conclusions and limits of the study: The quantity of clinical and demographic metadata differed by source and by participant and was supplied without curation.

V is clipped by 7 bases and J by 0 bases, and the sequence between their germline boundaries is 12 bases long. The CDR3 runs 14 residues from the cysteine to the phenylalanine. Of the read, only the CDR3 DNA is kept; its 42 bases are in frame from base 1. Per the germline V gene, ENHRY is the CDR1 and SYGVKD is the CDR2. In Seattle, one collaborating source enrolled patients while the infection was active and tracked those patients longitudinally over the course of disease. Each collaborating institution followed its own protocols to collect whole blood in K2EDTA tubes. For TCRbeta analysis, collaborator samples were shipped as frozen whole blood, as isolated PBMCs, or as DNA extracted from either sample type.

The TCR sequence derives from a woman of 80 years or more with COVID-19, enrolled during active disease. Specimen: peripheral blood. The receptor chain draws on TRBV10-3 and TRBJ1-1; a weak D assignment points to TRBD1 (6 bases agree). The CDR3 protein is CAITQDSLNTEAFF. The sequenced DNA is TGTGCCATCACTCAGGACAGTTTGAACACTGAAGCTTTCTTT.